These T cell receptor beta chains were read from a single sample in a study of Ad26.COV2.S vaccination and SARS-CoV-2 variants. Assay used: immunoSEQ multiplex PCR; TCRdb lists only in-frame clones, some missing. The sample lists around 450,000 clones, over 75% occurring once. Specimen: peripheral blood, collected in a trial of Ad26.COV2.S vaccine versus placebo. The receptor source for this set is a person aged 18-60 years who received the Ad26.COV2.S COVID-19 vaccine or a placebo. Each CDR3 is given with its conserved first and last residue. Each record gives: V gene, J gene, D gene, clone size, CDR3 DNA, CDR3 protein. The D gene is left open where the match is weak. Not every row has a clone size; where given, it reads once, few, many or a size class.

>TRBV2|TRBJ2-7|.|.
TGTGCCAGCAGAGCGACCCCACATCCCTACGAGCAGTACTTC
CASRATPHPYEQYF
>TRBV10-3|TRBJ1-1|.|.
TGTGCCATCAGTGATCTGGCAGGGAGAACTGAAGCTTTCTTT
CAISDLAGRTEAFF
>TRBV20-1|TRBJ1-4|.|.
TGCAGTGCTAGTGGGGGTGGGGAATTGTTTTTT
CSASGGGELFF
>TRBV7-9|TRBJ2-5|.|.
TGTGCCAGCAGCTTTCCCCTAGCTTCGGGTGAGACCCAGTACTTC
CASSFPLASGETQYF
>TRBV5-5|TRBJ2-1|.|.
TGTGCCAGCGGACACAAAAATGGAGTTAGTCCCTTCTTC
CASGHKNGVSPFF
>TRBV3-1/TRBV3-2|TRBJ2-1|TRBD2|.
TGTGCCAGCAGCGGACTAGCGGGGGCTCCGCAGTTCTTC
CASSGLAGAPQFF
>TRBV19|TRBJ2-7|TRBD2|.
TGTGCCAGTAGTGCTAGCGGGGGCTGGGGGTACGAGCAGTACTTC
CASSASGGWGYEQYF
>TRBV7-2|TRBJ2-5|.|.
TGTGCCAGCAGCTTAGACTCGCCGGTGCAAGAGACCCAGTACTTC
CASSLDSPVQETQYF
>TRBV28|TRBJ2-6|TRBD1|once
TGTGCCTCAGGACAGGGCCTGACTGGGGCCAACGTCCTGACTTTC
CASGQGLTGANVLTF
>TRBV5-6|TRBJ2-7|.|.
TGTGCCAGCAGCTTCCGAGACGGAGTCGAGCAGTACTTC
CASSFRDGVEQYF
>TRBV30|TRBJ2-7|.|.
TGTGCCTGGAACACCCAGCCGGGACTCTTCTCCTACGAGCAGTACTTC
CAWNTQPGLFSYEQYF
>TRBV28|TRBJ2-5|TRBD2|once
TGTGCCAGCAGTCCGACTGGACTAGCGGGGGGGTTGCAAGAGACCCAGTACTTC
CASSPTGLAGGLQETQYF
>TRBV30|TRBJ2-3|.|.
TGTGCCTGGAGCAGCTCCGCAGATACGCAGTATTTT
CAWSSSADTQYF
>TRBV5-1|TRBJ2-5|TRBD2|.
TGCGCCAGCAGCTTTCCCGGTAGCGGGGGGGAAGAGACCCAGTACTTC
CASSFPGSGGEETQYF
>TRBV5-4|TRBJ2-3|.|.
TGTGCCAGCAGCTTCCCTCGGGGGATGGGTACAGATACGCAGTATTTT
CASSFPRGMGTDTQYF
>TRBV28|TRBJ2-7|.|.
TGTGCCAGCAGTTTAAGTAAGGACTACGAGCAGTACTTC
CASSLSKDYEQYF
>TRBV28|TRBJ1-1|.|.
TGTGCCAGCAGTTTTCCAAGGACTTTGAACACTGAAGCTTTCTTT
CASSFPRTLNTEAFF
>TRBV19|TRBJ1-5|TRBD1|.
TGTGCCAGTAGTAACAGGGGCTCCAGCAATCAGCCCCAGCATTTT
CASSNRGSSNQPQHF